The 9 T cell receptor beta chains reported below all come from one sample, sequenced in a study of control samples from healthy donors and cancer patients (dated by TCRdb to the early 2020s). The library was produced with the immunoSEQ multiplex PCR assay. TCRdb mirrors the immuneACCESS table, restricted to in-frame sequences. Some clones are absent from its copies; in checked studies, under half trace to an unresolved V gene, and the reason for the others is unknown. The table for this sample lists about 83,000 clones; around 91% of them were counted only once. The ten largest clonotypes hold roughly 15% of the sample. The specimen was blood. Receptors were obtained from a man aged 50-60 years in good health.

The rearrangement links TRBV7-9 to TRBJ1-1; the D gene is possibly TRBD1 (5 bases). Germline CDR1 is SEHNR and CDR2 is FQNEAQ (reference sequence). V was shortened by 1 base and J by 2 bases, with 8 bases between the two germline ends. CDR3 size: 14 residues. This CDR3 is CASSLGGFNTEAFF. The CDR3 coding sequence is TGTGCCAGCAGCTTAGGGGGGTTTAACACTGAAGCTTTCTTT.

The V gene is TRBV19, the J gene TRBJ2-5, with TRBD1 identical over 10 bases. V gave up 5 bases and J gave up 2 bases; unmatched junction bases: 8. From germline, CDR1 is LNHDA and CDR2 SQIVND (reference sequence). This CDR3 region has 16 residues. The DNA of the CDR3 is TGTGCCAGTAGTTCCTTCCGGGACAGGGGACAAGAGACCCAGTACTTC. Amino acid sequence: CASSSFRDRGQETQYF.

CDR3 loop: CASSLGGWGATNEKLFF. The CDR3 DNA is TGTGCCAGCAGCCTGGGGGGATGGGGGGCCACTAATGAAAAACTGTTTTTT. The rearrangement links TRBV7-2 to TRBJ1-4, with D possibly TRBD1 on 6 matching bases. Trimming stripped 5 bases from V and 2 bases from J, with 18 bases between. CDR3 size: 17 residues. The germline V gene encodes CDR1 SGHTA and CDR2 FQGNSA. Together with reference TRBV7-2 and TRBJ1-4, the CDR3 gives the full variable domain: GAGVSQSPSNKVTEKGKDVELRCDPISGHTALYWYRQSLGQGLEFLIYFQGNSAPDKSGLPSDRFSAERTGGSVSTLTIQRTQQEDSAVYLCASSLGGWGATNEKLFFGSGTQLSVL.

The chain's CDR3 is CASSPKQGPPYGYTF. As DNA, the CDR3 is TGTGCCAGCAGTCCCAAACAGGGTCCCCCCTATGGCTACACCTTC. V usage is TRBV7-2 and J usage is TRBJ1-2, with D perhaps matching TRBD1 (6 bases). Germline CDR1 and CDR2: SGHTA and FQGNSA. The CDR3 has 15 amino acids. The ends were cut back, 6 bases at V and 4 bases at J, with 18 bases in the middle.

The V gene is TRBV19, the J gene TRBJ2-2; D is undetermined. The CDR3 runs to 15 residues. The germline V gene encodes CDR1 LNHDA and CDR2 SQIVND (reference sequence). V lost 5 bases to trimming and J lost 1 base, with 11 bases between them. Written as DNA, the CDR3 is TGTGCCAGTAGTGGATCAGGAATGAACACCGGGGAGCTGTTTTTT. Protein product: CASSGSGMNTGELFF.

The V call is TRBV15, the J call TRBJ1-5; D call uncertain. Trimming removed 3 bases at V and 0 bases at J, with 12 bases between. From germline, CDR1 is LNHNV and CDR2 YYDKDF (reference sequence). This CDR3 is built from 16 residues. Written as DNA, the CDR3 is TGTGCCACCAGCAGGGATCCTGGACCTAGCAATCAGCCCCAGCATTTT. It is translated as CATSRDPGPSNQPQHF. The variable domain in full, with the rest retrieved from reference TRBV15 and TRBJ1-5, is DAMVIQNPRYQVTQFGKPVTLSCSQTLNHNVMYWYQQKSSQAPKLLFHYYDKDFNNEADTPDNFQSRRPNTSFCFLDIRSPGLGDTAMYLCATSRDPGPSNQPQHFGDGTRLSIL.

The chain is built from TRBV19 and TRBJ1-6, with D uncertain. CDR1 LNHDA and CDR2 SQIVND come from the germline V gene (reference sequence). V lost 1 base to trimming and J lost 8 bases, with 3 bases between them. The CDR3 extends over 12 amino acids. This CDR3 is CASSIVDSPLHF. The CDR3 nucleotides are TGTGCCAGTAGTATAGTGGATTCACCCCTCCACTTT.

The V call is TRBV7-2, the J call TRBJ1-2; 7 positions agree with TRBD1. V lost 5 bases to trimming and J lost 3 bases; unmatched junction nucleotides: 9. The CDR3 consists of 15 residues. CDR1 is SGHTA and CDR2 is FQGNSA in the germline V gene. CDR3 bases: TGTGCCAGCAGCCCGTCTAACAGGGGATACTATGGCTACACCTTC. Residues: CASSPSNRGYYGYTF.

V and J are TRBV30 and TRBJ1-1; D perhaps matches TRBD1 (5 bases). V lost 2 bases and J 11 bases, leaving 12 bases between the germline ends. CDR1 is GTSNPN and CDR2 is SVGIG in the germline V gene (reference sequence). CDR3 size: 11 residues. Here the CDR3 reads CAWSPGHRAFF. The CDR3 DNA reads TGTGCCTGGAGTCCCGGACATAGGGCTTTCTTT.